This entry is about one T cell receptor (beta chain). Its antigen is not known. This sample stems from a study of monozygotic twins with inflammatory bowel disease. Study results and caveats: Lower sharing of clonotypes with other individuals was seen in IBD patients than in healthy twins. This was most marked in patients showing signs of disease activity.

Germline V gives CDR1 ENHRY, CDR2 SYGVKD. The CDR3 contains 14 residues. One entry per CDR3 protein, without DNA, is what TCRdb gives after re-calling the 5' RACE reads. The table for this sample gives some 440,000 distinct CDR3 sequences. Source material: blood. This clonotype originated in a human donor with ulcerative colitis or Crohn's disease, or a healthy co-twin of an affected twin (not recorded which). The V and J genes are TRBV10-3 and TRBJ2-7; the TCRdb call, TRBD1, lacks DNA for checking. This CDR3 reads CAIAPGQGAYEQYF.